This paragraph covers one T cell receptor beta chain sequence. V lost 4 bases, J lost 3 bases, and 8 bases stayed unmatched. The CDR3 sequence is 15 residues long. Germline loops: CDR1 SGDLS, CDR2 YYNGEE. The data were taken from a study of T cell repertoires in cytomegalovirus infection. Across the study: Carrying CMV and the relevant HLA type showed in public TCR beta signatures.

TCRdb ran MiXCR on the reads and lists one entry per CDR3 protein. The table shows under 800,000 distinct CDR3 sequences, with around 24% occurring only once. The sequence came from a human donor in good health (CMV status not recorded). Some clones in this sample may be carry-over from other donors' samples. Sequencing input: CD8+ T cells from PBMCs. V gene TRBV9 combines with J gene TRBJ2-3; 7 bases fit TRBD1. The DNA of the CDR3 is TGTGCCAGCAGCCCCTTAGACAGGGTGACAGATACGCAGTATTTT. Translated: CASSPLDRVTDTQYF.